The clone carrying this T cell receptor (beta chain) was picked up a small number of times. This record comes from a study of early T cells in non-severe SARS-CoV-2 infection. Researchers tagged individual cDNA molecules with unique molecular identifiers. One entry per CDR3 protein results from TCRdb running MiXCR on the 5' RACE reads. The profile shows about 71,000 distinct CDR3 sequences, 9.5% to 15% of them singletons. The starting material was whole blood, obtained at baseline. The sequence was obtained from an adult who was a healthcare worker with PCR-confirmed SARS-CoV-2 infection or an uninfected control (not recorded which).

CDR3 in amino acids: CASTWGETQYF. The CDR3 coding sequence is TGTGCCAGCACCTGGGGGGAGACCCAGTACTTC. The chain carries TRBV27 and TRBJ2-5; D may correspond to TRBD1 or TRBD2 (5 bases each). V was trimmed by 7 bases and J by 5 bases, leaving 8 bases between them. The CDR3 contains 11 residues. Per the germline V gene, CDR1 is MNHEY and CDR2 is SMNVEV (reference sequence).